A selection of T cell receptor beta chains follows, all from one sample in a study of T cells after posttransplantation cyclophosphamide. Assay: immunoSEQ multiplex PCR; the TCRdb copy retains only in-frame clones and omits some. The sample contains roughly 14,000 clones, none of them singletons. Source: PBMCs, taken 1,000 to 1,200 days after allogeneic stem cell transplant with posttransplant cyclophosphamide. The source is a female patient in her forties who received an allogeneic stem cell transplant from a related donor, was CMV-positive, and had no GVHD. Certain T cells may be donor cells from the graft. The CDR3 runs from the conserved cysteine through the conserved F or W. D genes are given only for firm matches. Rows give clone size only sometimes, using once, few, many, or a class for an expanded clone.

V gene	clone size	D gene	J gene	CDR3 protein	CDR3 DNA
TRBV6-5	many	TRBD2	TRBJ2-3	CASSYRASGGRDTQYF	TGTGCCAGCAGTTACAGGGCTAGCGGGGGGCGGGATACGCAGTATTTT
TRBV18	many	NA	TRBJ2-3	CASSPSSSSNSPNF	TGTGCCAGCTCACCCTCCAGTTCTTCAAATTCTCCCAATTTT
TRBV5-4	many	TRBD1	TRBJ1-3	CASSTGQGRAGNTIYF	TGTGCCAGCAGCACGGGACAGGGAAGGGCTGGAAACACCATATATTTT
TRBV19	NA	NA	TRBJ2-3	CASQLGPTDTQYF	TGTGCCAGTCAACTAGGACCCACAGATACGCAGTATTTT
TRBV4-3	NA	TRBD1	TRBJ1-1	CASSQTSGGVTEAFF	TGCGCCAGCAGCCAGACCTCAGGGGGTGTCACTGAAGCTTTCTTT
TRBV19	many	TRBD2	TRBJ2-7	CASSMDSRLAGRSYEQYF	TGTGCCAGTAGTATGGACAGCCGACTAGCGGGGAGGTCCTACGAGCAGTACTTC
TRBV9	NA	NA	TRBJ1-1	CASSVITGMNTEAFF	TGTGCCAGCAGCGTAATTACAGGGATGAACACTGAAGCTTTCTTT
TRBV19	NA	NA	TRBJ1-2	CASSTLYGYTF	TGTGCCAGTAGTACCCTATATGGCTACACCTTC
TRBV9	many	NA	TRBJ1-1	CASSVGQGTEAFF	TGTGCCAGCAGCGTAGGGCAGGGGACTGAAGCTTTCTTT
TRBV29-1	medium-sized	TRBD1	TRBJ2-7	CSVEGTGTGRFNEQYF	TGCAGCGTTGAAGGTACAGGGACAGGGAGGTTCAACGAGCAGTACTTC
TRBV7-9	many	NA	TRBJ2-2	CASSPRELTGELFF	TGTGCCAGCAGCCCCCGGGAGCTCACCGGGGAGCTGTTTTTT
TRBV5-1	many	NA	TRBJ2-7	CASSLGDSLNNEQYF	TGCGCCAGCAGCTTGGGTGACAGCTTGAACAACGAGCAGTACTTC
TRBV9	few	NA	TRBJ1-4	CASSSLTGINEKLFF	TGTGCCAGCAGCTCGTTGACAGGAATTAATGAAAAACTGTTTTTT
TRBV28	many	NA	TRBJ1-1	CASSPIQGMDTEAFF	TGTGCCAGCAGCCCCATACAGGGAATGGACACTGAAGCTTTCTTT
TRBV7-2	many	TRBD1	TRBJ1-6	CASSPQGQFRSPLHF	TGTGCCAGCAGCCCCCAGGGACAGTTTCGGTCACCCCTCCACTTT
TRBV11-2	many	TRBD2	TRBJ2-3	CASTRRTSGGPLTDTQYF	TGTGCCAGCACTCGGAGGACTAGCGGGGGCCCGCTCACAGATACGCAGTATTTT
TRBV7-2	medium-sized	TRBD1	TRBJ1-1	CASSAQDRGSGSEAFF	TGTGCCAGCAGCGCCCAAGACAGGGGGTCTGGGTCTGAAGCTTTCTTT
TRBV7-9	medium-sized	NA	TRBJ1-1	CASSLGRGDEAFF	TGTGCCAGCAGCTTAGGCAGGGGTGATGAAGCTTTCTTT
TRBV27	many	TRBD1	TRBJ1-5	CASSKALAGGTNQPQHF	TGTGCCAGCAGTAAGGCCCTGGCAGGGGGTACCAATCAGCCCCAGCATTTT
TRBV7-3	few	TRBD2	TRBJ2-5	CASRGLYRGGQETQYF	TGTGCCAGCAGGGGTTTATATCGCGGGGGACAAGAGACCCAGTACTTC
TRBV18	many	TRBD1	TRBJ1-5	CASSPYDRVDQPQHF	TGTGCCAGCTCACCATATGACAGGGTGGATCAGCCCCAGCATTTT
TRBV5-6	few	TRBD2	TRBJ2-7	CASSLGLAGSYYEQYF	TGTGCCAGCAGCTTGGGACTAGCGGGGTCTTATTACGAGCAGTACTTC
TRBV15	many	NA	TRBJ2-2	CATSRATGSGRTGELFF	TGTGCCACCAGCAGGGCTACAGGGTCGGGACGGACCGGGGAGCTGTTTTTT
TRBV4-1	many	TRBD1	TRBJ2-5	CASSLGTGFSQETQYF	TGCGCCAGCAGCCTTGGGACAGGGTTCTCGCAAGAGACCCAGTACTTC
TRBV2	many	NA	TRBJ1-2	CASSGGRSYGYTF	TGTGCCAGCAGTGGTGGGCGTAGCTATGGCTACACCTTC
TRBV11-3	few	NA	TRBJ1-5	CASSLTSRENQPQHF	TGTGCCAGCAGCCTTACCAGCAGGGAAAATCAGCCCCAGCATTTT
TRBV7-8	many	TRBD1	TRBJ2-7	CASSLAQGQSYEQYF	TGTGCCAGCAGCTTAGCGCAGGGACAGAGCTACGAGCAGTACTTC
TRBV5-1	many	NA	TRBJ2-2	CASSLARSLTGELFF	TGCGCCAGCAGCTTGGCCAGGTCGTTGACCGGGGAGCTGTTTTTT
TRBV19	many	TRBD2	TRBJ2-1	CASSILAGGRYEQFF	TGTGCCAGTAGTATACTAGCGGGGGGGAGGTATGAGCAGTTCTTC
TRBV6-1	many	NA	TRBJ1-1	CASYESGTMITEAFF	TGTGCCAGCTACGAGTCTGGTACCATGATCACTGAAGCTTTCTTT
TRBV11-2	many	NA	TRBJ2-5	CASSSPTNQETQYF	TGTGCCAGCAGCTCCCCTACCAACCAAGAGACCCAGTACTTC
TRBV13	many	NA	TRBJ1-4	CASSLLGQGSEKLFF	TGTGCCAGCAGCTTGTTGGGGCAGGGGAGTGAAAAACTGTTTTTT
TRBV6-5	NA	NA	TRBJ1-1	CASSRGGNTEAFF	TGTGCCAGCAGCCGAGGGGGGAACACTGAAGCTTTCTTT
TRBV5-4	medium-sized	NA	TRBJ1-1	CASSLSGTEAFF	TGTGCCAGCAGCTTGTCGGGGACTGAAGCTTTCTTT
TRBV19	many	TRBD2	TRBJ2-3	CASSGFASGATDTQYF	TGTGCCAGTAGTGGGTTTGCGAGCGGGGCGACAGATACGCAGTATTTT
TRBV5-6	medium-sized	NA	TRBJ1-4	CASSSRVDEKLFF	TGTGCCAGCAGTTCCAGGGTCGATGAAAAACTGTTTTTT
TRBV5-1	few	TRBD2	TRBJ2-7	CASSYTSGISYEQYF	TGCGCCAGCAGCTACACTAGCGGTATCTCCTACGAGCAGTACTTC
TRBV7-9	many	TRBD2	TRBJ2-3	CASSLVTMSGGTDTQYF	TGTGCCAGCAGCTTAGTCACGATGAGCGGGGGCACAGATACGCAGTATTTT
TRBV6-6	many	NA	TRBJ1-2	CASSYPGEGSYTF	TGTGCCAGCAGTTACCCCGGGGAGGGAAGCTACACCTTC
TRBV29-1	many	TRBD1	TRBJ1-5	CSVRTGANQPQHF	TGCAGCGTTAGGACAGGGGCCAATCAGCCCCAGCATTTT
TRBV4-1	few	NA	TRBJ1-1	CASSQTGLTEAFF	TGCGCCAGCAGCCAAACCGGACTCACTGAAGCTTTCTTT
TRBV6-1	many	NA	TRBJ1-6	CASSERGGSLNSPLHF	TGTGCCAGCAGTGAACGGGGAGGAAGCCTGAATTCACCCCTCCACTTT
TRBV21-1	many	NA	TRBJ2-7	CASSGHRDGGYEQYF	TGTGCCAGCAGCGGACACCGGGACGGGGGCTACGAGCAGTACTTC
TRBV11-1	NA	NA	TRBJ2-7	CASSLLTGPDYEQYF	TGTGCCAGCAGCTTATTAACAGGTCCAGACTACGAGCAGTACTTC
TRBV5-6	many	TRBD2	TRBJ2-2	CASSPAGGTSTGELFF	TGTGCCAGCAGCCCCGCGGGAGGGACGTCCACCGGGGAGCTGTTTTTT
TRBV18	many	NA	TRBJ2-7	CASSLNGLSYEQYF	TGTGCCAGCTCACTCAACGGGTTAAGCTACGAGCAGTACTTC
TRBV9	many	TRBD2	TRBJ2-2	CASSVDSGGELFF	TGTGCCAGCAGCGTAGATAGCGGGGGGGAGCTGTTTTTT
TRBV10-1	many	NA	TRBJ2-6	CASSDQGRYGANVLTF	TGCGCCAGCAGTGACCAGGGGAGATATGGGGCCAACGTCCTGACTTTC
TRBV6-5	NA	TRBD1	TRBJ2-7	CASSRGQGVGDEQYF	TGTGCCAGCAGCCGGGGACAGGGGGTAGGTGACGAGCAGTACTTC
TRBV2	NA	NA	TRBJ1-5	CASSEGRFNQPQHF	TGTGCCAGCAGTGAAGGCAGGTTCAATCAGCCCCAGCATTTT